This record looks at one T cell receptor beta chain sequence and its context. This CDR3 is 13 amino acids long. Germline CDR1 LNHDA, CDR2 SQIVND (reference sequence). Trimming pared 1 base from V and 2 bases from J, leaving 3 bases between. An approximately 0.5-1 mL peripheral blood aliquot was taken intraoperatively from four of eight donors. These data are taken from a study of human thymus T cells. Libraries were prepared by immunoSEQ multiplex PCR; TCRdb keeps only in-frame clonotypes and omits some of them. The table has tens of thousands of clones, 90% to 95% seen once; the top ten hold approximately 6%.

Input material: blood. This clonotype originated in a boy under two years old with a congenital heart defect but otherwise immunologically healthy. The chain is built from TRBV19 and TRBJ1-5; D is unresolved. The CDR3 region is CASSIGGNQPQHF. CDR3 bases: TGTGCCAGTAGTATAGGGGGCAATCAGCCCCAGCATTTT.